One and the same sample provided the 9 T cell receptor beta chains below, sequenced in a study of shared clonotypes between healthy human individuals. Assay used: immunoSEQ multiplex PCR; TCRdb lists only in-frame clones, some missing. The data hold some 2.1 million clones, with 85% to 95% observed a single time. Sequencing was performed on naive CD4+ T cells sorted from blood. Subset meaning: CD45RA+ positively selected. All receptors come from a man younger than 35 in good health.

V usage is TRBV27 and J usage is TRBJ2-5; the D is unclear. V lost 4 bases, J lost 2 bases, and 8 bases lay in between. The CDR3 loop spans 13 amino acids. Germline lookup yields CDR1 MNHEY and CDR2 SMNVEV (reference sequence). CDR3: CASSSRRQETQYF. DNA for the CDR3: TGTGCCAGCAGTTCTCGGCGGCAAGAGACCCAGTACTTC.

The chain is built from TRBV6-1 and TRBJ2-3, with 9 bases fitting TRBD2. The CDR3 covers 13 residues. J was trimmed by 9 bases and V by 6 bases; bases with no gene match: 7. Germline values: CDR1 MNHNS, CDR2 SASEGT. The CDR3 is CASRAASGVTQYF. CDR3 coding DNA: TGTGCCAGCAGAGCGGCTAGCGGGGTAACGCAGTATTTT.

This chain joins TRBV2 and TRBJ1-2; no clear D gene. The CDR3 contains 13 residues. V was pared by 7 bases and J by 2 bases, with 11 bases between. Germline V CDR1 and CDR2: SNHLY, FYNNEI. CDR3 in amino acids: CASKMGGNYGYTF. The CDR3 DNA follows: TGTGCCAGCAAGATGGGCGGAAACTATGGCTACACCTTC.

This rearrangement joins TRBV5-6 to TRBJ2-3; tentative D call: TRBD2 (6 bases). The germline V gene encodes CDR1 SGHDT and CDR2 YYEEEE. Deletions cut 2 bases from V and 3 bases from J, with 10 bases between. The CDR3 runs 14 residues. Here the CDR3 reads CASSFGAGTDTQYF. The DNA for the CDR3 is TGTGCCAGCAGCTTCGGCGCGGGGACAGATACGCAGTATTTT.

The chain carries TRBV11-2 and TRBJ1-5; unclear D gene. This CDR3 spans 15 amino acids. Trimming removed 0 bases at V and 9 bases at J, with 15 bases between. Germline loops: CDR1 SGHAT, CDR2 FQNNGV. The CDR3 DNA sequence: TGTGCCAGCAGCTTAGAAGGAGGGCTCAAGGGGCCCCAGCATTTT. It yields the protein CASSLEGGLKGPQHF.

The V and J genes are TRBV29-1 and TRBJ2-7; 8 positions agree with TRBD1. With 5 bases clipped from V and 1 base from J, the junction kept 10 bases outside the gene matches. The CDR3 covers 15 residues. Germline-derived CDR1 and CDR2 are SQVTM and ANQGSEA. The CDR3 region has the DNA TGCAGCGTTCGAGGCGGGACAGGCCTGTCCTACGAGCAGTACTTC. This sequence encodes CSVRGGTGLSYEQYF.

This sequence joins TRBV6-5 and TRBJ1-1; D gene unclear. CDR3 length: 14 residues. V lost 5 bases and J 1 base, leaving 11 bases between the germline ends. The germline gives CDR1 MNHEY, CDR2 SVGAGI. The CDR3 reads CASSVDQANTEAFF. CDR3 DNA: TGTGCCAGCAGTGTAGACCAGGCGAACACTGAAGCTTTCTTT.

V and J are TRBV27 and TRBJ1-3; no reliable D call. Germline CDR1 reads MNHEY; CDR2 reads SMNVEV (reference sequence). The CDR3 spans 15 residues. V was pared by 0 bases and J by 2 bases, with 8 bases between. In DNA, the CDR3 is TGTGCCAGCAGTTTATCTGTCAACCCTGGAAACACCATATATTTT. Protein: CASSLSVNPGNTIYF.

This clone showed up just once. The chain carries TRBV30 and TRBJ1-1; TRBD1 agrees at 9 bases. Germline V gives CDR1 GTSNPN, CDR2 SVGIG (reference sequence). The V gene end was trimmed by 7 bases and the J gene end by 4 bases; junction bases not matched to a gene: 4. This CDR3 region has 12 residues. The chain's CDR3 is CASRDRVTEAFF. The CDR3 region has the DNA TGTGCCTCCCGGGACAGGGTCACTGAAGCTTTCTTT.